The 4 T cell receptor beta chains reported below all come from one sample, sequenced in a study of blood T cell repertoires in COVID-19. Some clones are missing from TCRdb's copy, which holds only in-frame ones; the method was immunoSEQ multiplex PCR. The repertoire holds over 75,000 clones, with roughly 78% as singletons. Sequencing was carried out using peripheral blood. These receptors originate from an elderly woman with acute or convalescent COVID-19.

This clone was seen just once. The rearrangement joins TRBV5-4 to TRBJ2-3, with 7 bases matching TRBD2. The CDR3 has 16 amino acids. CDR1 SGHNT and CDR2 YYREEE come from the germline V gene (reference sequence). V lost 2 bases, J lost 1 base, and 7 bases stayed unmatched. The CDR3 here is CASSFGAGRGTDTQYF. The CDR3 DNA reads as TGTGCCAGCAGCTTTGGCGCGGGGAGGGGCACAGATACGCAGTATTTT.

With respect to this clone: This sample also contains other DNA sequences that code for the same CDR3. The CDR3 DNA reads as TGCGCCAGCAGCTTAGATCGGGGAAACACTGAAGCTTTCTTT. Its translation: CASSLDRGNTEAFF. V gene TRBV5-1 combines with J gene TRBJ1-1; no definite D call. Trimming took 2 bases from V and 2 from J, leaving 10 bases between them. Germline lookup yields CDR1 SGHRS and CDR2 YFSETQ. This CDR3 spans 14 amino acids. Full variable domain (remainder filled in from reference TRBV5-1 and TRBJ1-1): KAGVTQTPRYLIKTRGQQVTLSCSPISGHRSVSWYQQTPGQGLQFLFEYFSETQRNKGNFPGRFSGRQFSNSRSEMNVSTLELGDSALYLCASSLDRGNTEAFFGQGTRLTVV.

V gene TRBV10-2 combines with J gene TRBJ2-7; D might be TRBD2 (5 bases). CDR1 and CDR2 from the germline V gene are WSHSY and SAAADI. Trimming cost V 3 bases and J 6 bases, with 18 bases left between them. The CDR3 consists of 15 residues. The CDR3 reads CASSEPPTRTGEQYF. CDR3 in DNA: TGCGCCAGCAGTGAACCCCCGACGAGGACTGGCGAGCAGTACTTC.

This chain uses TRBV3-1 (or the pseudogene TRBV3-2) with TRBJ2-5, with 8 nucleotides matching TRBD2. Trimming at V came to 4 bases and at J to 0 bases, leaving 4 bases not matched to a gene. The germline CDR1 and CDR2 sequences are LGHDT and YNNKEL (reference sequence). The CDR3 is made up of 15 amino acids. Written as DNA, the CDR3 is TGTGCCAGCAGCCCATCGGGGGGGAACCAAGAGACCCAGTACTTC. Translated: CASSPSGGNQETQYF.